This T cell receptor beta chain was recovered during a study of T cell responses to AZD1222 COVID-19 vaccine. General observations from the study: CD4 TCRs associated with vaccination spanned spike, dominating at 160-218 and 743-854. Among spike-specific TCRs, nearly half reportedly target unmutated variant regions.

Clones were read by immunoSEQ multiplex PCR, and TCRdb kept only the in-frame ones, dropping some. Found here are around 120,000 clones, just over 90% of them singletons; the top ten hold less than 6%. Concerning this clone: Its cognate antigen is unknown.

Analysis merged second doses at about 4 or about 12 weeks. This clonotype was obtained from an adult who received the AZD1222 COVID-19 vaccine. Source: peripheral blood, taken 28 days after the second AZD1222 dose.

The CDR3 region is CASSLTFGENTIYF. The CDR3 DNA sequence: TGTGCCAGCAGCTTAACGTTCGGGGAGAACACCATATATTTT. The chain has TRBV7-3 and TRBJ1-3, with D unresolved. The CDR3 has 14 residues. Trimming shortened V by 0 bases and J by 7 bases, and 10 bases separated the two germline ends. Per the germline V gene, CDR1 is SGHTA and CDR2 is FQGTGA. The whole variable domain, filled in from reference TRBV7-3 and TRBJ1-3, reads GAGVSQTPSNKVTEKGKYVELRCDPISGHTALYWYRQSLGQGPEFLIYFQGTGAADDSGLPNDRFFAVRPEGSVSTLKIQRTERGDSAVYLCASSLTFGENTIYFGEGSWLTVV.